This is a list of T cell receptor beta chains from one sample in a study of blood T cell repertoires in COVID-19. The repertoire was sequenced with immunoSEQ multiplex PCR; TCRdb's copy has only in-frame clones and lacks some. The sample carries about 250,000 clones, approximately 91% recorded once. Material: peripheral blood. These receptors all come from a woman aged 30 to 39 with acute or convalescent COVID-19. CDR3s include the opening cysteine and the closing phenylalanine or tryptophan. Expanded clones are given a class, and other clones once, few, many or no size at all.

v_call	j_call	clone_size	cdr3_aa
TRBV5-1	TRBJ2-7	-	CASSLGGQGFYEQYF
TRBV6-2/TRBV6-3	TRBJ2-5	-	CASTPDASGRTETQYF
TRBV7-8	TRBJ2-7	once	CASSLGVVRYEQYF
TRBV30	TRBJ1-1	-	CAWERAGNTEAFF
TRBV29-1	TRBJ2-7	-	CSAHSGDTYEQYF
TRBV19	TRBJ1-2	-	CASTTGPANYGYTF
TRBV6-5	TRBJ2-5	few	CASSYDRRRETQYF
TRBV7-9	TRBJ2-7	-	CASSLSSYEQYF
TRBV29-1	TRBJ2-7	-	CSVEFRTVQYF
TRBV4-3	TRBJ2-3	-	CASSQEVRDTDTQYF
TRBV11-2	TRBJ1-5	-	CASSFTDGNQPQHF
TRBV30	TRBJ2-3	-	CAWSTGAPTDTQYF
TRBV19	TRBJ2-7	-	CASSTEAAGGAYEQYF
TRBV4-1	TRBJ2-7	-	CASSRTGTSSYEQYF
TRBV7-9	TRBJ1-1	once	CASSRVLDTEAFF
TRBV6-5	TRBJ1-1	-	CASSTTVDTEAFF
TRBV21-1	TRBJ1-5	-	CASSKAIRCWDSSNQPQHF
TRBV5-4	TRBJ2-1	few	CASSPGTGGLDEQFF
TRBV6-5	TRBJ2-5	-	CASSYLAGQETQYF
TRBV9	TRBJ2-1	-	CASSVLPGASGSLHNEQFF
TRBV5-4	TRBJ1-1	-	CASSLARARGGTEAFF
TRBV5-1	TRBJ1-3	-	CASSPGPGNTIYF
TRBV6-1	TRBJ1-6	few	CASSEAGQGSSPLHF
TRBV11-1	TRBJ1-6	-	CASSLNGITSPLHF
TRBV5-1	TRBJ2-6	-	CASSQLAGASSGANVLTF
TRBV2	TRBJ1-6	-	CASSDPWGGVNSPLHF
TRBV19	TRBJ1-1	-	CASSVQGWAEAFF
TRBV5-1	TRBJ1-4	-	CASSSARGGNEKLFF
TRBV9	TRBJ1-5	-	CASSVGGGQPQHF
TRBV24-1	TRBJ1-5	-	CATIWTEANQPQHF
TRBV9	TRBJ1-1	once	CASSLDSLNTEAFF
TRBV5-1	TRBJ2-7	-	CASSSTYEQYF
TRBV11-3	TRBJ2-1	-	CASSVYRADEQFF
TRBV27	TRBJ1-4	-	CASRNGGRPREKLFF
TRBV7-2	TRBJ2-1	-	CASSLEAGTSGRFANEQFF
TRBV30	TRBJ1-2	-	CAWSVGGLEGYTF
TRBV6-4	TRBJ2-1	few	CASSDLASGVNEQFF
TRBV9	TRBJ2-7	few	CASSVGTGASYEQYF